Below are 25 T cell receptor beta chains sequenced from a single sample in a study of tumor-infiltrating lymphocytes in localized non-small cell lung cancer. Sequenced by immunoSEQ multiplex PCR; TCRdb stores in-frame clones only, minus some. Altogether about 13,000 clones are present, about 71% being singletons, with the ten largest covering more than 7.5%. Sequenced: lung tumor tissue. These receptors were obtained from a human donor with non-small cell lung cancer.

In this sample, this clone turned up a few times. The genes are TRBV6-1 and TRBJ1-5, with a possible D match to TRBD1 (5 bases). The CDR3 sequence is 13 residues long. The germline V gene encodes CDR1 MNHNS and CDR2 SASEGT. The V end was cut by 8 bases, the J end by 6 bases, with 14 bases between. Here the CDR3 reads CASDEQVGQPQHF. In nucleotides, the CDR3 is TGTGCCAGCGACGAACAGGTTGGTCAGCCCCAGCATTTT.

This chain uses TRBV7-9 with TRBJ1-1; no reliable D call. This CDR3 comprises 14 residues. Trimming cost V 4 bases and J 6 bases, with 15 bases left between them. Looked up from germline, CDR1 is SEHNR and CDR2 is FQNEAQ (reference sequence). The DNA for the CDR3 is TGTGCCAGCAGCTCCATTTCGGGGTGGCCTGAAGCTTTCTTT. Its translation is CASSSISGWPEAFF.

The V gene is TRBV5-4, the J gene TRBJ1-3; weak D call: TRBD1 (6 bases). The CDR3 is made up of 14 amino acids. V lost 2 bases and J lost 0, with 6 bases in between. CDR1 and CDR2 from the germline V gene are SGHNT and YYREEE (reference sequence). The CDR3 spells CASSLQGSGNTIYF. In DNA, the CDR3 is TGTGCCAGCAGCTTACAGGGCTCTGGAAACACCATATATTTT.

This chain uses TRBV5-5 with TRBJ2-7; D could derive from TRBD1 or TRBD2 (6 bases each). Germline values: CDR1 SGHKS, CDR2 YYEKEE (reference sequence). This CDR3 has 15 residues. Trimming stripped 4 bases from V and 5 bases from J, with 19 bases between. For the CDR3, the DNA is TGTGCCAGCAGCAGATACAACAGGGAGGCCGACGAGCAGTACTTC. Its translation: CASSRYNREADEQYF.

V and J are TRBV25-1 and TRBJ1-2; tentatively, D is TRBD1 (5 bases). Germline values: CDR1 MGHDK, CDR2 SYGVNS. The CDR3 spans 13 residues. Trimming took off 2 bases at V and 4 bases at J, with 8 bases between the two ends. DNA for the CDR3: TGTGCCAGCAGTGAACAGGGAACCTATGGCTACACCTTC. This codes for CASSEQGTYGYTF.

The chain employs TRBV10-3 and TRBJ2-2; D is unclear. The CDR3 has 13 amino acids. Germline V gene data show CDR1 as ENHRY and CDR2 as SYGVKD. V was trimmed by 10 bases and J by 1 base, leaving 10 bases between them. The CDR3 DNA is TGTGCCACCCGCTTGGGGAACACCGGGGAGCTGTTTTTT. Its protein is CATRLGNTGELFF.

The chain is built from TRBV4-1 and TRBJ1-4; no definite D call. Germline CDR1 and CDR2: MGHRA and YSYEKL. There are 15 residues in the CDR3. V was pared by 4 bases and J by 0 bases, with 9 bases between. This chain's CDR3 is CASSRSSPTNEKLFF. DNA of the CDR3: TGCGCCAGCAGCCGCAGCAGCCCAACTAATGAAAAACTGTTTTTT.

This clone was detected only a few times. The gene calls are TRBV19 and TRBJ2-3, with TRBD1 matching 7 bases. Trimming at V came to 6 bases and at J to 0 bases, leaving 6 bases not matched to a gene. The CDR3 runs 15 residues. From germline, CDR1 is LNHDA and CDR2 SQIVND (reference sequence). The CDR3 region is CASSLGQTSTDTQYF. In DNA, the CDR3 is TGTGCCAGTAGCCTGGGACAGACTAGCACAGATACGCAGTATTTT.

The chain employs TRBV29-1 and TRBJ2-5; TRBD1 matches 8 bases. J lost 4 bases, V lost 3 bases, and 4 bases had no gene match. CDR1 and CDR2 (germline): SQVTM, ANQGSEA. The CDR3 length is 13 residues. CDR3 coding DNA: TGCAGCGTTGATGGACAGGGAGGAGAGACCCAGTACTTC. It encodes CSVDGQGGETQYF.

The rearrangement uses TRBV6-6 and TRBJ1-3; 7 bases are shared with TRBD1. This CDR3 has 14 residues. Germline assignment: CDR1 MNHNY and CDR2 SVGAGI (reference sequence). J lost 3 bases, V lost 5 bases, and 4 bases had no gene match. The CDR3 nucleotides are TGTGCCAGCAGTCAACAGGGGAGTGGAAACACCATATATTTT. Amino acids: CASSQQGSGNTIYF.

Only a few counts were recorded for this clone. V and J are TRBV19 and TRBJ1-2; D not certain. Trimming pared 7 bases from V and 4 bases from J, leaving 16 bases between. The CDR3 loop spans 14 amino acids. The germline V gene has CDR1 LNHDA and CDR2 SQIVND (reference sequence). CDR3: CASTGAGNAYGYTF. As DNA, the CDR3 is TGTGCCAGTACCGGAGCCGGGAACGCCTATGGCTACACCTTC.

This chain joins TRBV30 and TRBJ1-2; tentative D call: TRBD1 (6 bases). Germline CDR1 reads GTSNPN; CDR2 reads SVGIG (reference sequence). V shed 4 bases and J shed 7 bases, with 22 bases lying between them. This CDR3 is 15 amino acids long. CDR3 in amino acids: CAWNDRPARLSGYTF. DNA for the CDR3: TGTGCCTGGAACGACAGGCCCGCCAGGCTATCTGGCTACACCTTC.

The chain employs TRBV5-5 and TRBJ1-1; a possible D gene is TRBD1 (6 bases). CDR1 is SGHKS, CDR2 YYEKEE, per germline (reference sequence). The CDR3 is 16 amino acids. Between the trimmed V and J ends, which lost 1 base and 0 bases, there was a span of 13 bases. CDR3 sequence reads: CASSLWGGGLNTEAFF. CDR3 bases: TGTGCCAGCAGCTTGTGGGGTGGGGGCCTGAACACTGAAGCTTTCTTT. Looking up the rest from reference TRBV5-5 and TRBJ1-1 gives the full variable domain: DAGVTQSPTHLIKTRGQQVTLRCSPISGHKSVSWYQQVLGQGPQFIFQYYEKEERGRGNFPDRFSARQFPNYSSELNVNALLLGDSALYLCASSLWGGGLNTEAFFGQGTRLTVV.

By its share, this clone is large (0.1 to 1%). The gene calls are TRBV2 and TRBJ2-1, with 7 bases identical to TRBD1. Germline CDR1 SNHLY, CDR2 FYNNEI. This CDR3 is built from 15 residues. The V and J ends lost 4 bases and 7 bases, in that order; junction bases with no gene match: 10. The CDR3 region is CASSAPGQRDNEQFF. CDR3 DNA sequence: TGTGCCAGCAGTGCTCCGGGACAGAGGGATAATGAGCAGTTCTTC.

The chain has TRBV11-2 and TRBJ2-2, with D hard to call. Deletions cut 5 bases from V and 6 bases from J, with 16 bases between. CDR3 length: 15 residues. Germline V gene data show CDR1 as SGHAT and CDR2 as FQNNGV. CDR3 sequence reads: CASSQNALPAGELFF. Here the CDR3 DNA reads TGTGCCAGCAGCCAGAATGCCCTTCCAGCCGGGGAGCTGTTTTTT.

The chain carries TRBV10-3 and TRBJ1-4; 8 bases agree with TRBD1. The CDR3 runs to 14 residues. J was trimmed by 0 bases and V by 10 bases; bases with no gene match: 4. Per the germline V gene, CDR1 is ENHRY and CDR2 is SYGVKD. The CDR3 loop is CATGTGSTNEKLFF. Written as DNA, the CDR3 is TGTGCCACGGGGACAGGCTCAACTAATGAAAAACTGTTTTTT.

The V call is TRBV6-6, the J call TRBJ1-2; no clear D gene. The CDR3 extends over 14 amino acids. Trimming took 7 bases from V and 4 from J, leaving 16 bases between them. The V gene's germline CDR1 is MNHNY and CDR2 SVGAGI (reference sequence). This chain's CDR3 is CASTPGEGTYGYTF. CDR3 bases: TGTGCCAGCACCCCGGGCGAGGGAACCTATGGCTACACCTTC.

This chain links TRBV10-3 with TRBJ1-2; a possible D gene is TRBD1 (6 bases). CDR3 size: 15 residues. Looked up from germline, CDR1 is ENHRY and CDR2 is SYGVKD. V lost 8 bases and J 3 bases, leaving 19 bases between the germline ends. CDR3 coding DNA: TGTGCCATCTACGACTCAGGACAGACCTACTATGGCTACACCTTC. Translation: CAIYDSGQTYYGYTF.

Here the CDR3 reads CASSLAASGDTDTQYF. The CDR3 region has the DNA TGTGCCAGCAGCTTAGCGGCTAGCGGGGACACAGATACGCAGTATTTT. This rearrangement joins TRBV7-8 to TRBJ2-3, with TRBD2 matching 9 bases. Germline lookup yields CDR1 SGHVS and CDR2 FQNEAQ. There are 16 residues in the CDR3. Trimming removed 0 bases from V and 2 bases from J; junction bases left unmatched: 3.

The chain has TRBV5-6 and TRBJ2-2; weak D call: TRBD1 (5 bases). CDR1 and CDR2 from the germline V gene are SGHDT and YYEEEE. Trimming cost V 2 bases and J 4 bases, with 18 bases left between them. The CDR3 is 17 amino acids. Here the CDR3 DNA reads TGTGCCAGCAGCTTCGCGACAGCTGACGGAACCACCGGGGAGCTGTTTTTT. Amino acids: CASSFATADGTTGELFF. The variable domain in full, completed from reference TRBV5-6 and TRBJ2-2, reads DAGVTQSPTHLIKTRGQQVTLRCSPKSGHDTVSWYQQALGQGPQFIFQYYEEEERQRGNFPDRFSGHQFPNYSSELNVNALLLGDSALYLCASSFATADGTTGELFFGEGSRLTVL.

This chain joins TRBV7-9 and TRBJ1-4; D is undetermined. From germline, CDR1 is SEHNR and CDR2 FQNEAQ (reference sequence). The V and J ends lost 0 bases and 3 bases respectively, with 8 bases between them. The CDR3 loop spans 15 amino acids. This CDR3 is CASSLAPSSNEKLFF. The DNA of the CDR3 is TGTGCCAGCAGCTTAGCCCCCAGTTCTAATGAAAAACTGTTTTTT.

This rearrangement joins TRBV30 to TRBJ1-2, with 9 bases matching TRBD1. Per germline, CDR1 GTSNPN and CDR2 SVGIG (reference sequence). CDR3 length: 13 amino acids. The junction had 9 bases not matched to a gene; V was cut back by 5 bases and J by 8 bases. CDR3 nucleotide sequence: TGTGCCTGGGCAAAACAGGGGGCGGGGGGCTACACCTTC. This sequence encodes CAWAKQGAGGYTF.

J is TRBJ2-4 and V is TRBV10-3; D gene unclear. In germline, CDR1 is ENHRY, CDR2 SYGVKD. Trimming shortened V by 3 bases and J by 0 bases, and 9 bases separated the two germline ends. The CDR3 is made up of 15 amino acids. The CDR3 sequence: CAISDNSLAKNIQYF. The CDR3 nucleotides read TGTGCCATCAGTGACAACAGCTTAGCCAAAAACATTCAGTACTTC.

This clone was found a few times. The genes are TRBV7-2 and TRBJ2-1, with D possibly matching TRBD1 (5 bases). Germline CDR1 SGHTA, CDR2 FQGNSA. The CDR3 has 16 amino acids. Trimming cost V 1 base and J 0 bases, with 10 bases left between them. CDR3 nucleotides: TGTGCCAGCAGCTTAGTTCAGGGAAACTCCTACAATGAGCAGTTCTTC. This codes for CASSLVQGNSYNEQFF.

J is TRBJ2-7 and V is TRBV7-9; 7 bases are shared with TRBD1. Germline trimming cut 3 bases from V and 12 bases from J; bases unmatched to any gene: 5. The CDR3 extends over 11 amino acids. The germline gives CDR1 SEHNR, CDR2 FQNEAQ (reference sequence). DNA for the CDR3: TGTGCCAGCAGCTTTACAGGGGTTCTGTACTTC. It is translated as CASSFTGVLYF.